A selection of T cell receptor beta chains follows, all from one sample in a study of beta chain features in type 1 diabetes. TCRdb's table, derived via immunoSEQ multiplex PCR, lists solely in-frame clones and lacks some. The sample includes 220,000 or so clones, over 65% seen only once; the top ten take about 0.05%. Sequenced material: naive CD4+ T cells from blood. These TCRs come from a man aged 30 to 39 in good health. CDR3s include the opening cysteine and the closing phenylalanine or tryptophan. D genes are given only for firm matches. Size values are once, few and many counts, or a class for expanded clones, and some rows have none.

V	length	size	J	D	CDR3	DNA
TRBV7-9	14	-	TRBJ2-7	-	CASSSLAGSYEQYF	TGTGCCAGCAGCTCCCTCGCCGGATCCTACGAGCAGTACTTC
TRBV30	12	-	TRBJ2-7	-	CAWSARGHEQYF	TGTGCCTGGAGTGCCCGAGGCCACGAGCAGTACTTC
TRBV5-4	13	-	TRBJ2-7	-	CASSPGVSYEQYF	TGTGCCAGCAGTCCGGGAGTGTCCTACGAGCAGTACTTC
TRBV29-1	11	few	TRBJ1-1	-	CSVWRETEAFF	TGCAGCGTGTGGAGGGAGACTGAAGCTTTCTTT
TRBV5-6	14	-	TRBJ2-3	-	CASSLTSFTDTQYF	TGTGCCAGCAGCTTGACTTCATTCACAGATACGCAGTATTTT
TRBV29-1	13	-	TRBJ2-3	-	CSVLTGLTDTQYF	TGCAGCGTTCTAACAGGGCTAACAGATACGCAGTATTTT
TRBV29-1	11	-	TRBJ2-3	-	CSVLKADTQYF	TGCAGCGTTCTAAAAGCGGATACGCAGTATTTT
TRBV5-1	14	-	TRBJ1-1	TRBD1	CASSNRTGRTEAFF	TGCGCCAGCAGCAATCGGACAGGGAGAACTGAAGCTTTCTTT
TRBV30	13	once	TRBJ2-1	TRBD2	CAWRWAGGYEQFF	TGTGCCTGGCGTTGGGCGGGAGGATATGAGCAGTTCTTC
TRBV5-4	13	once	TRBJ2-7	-	CASSLDGSYEQYF	TGTGCCAGCAGCTTGGACGGATCCTACGAGCAGTACTTC
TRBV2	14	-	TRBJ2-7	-	CASSVRQGMDEQYF	TGTGCCAGCAGTGTCAGGCAAGGGATGGACGAGCAGTACTTC
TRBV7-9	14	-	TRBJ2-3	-	CASSARTSTDTQYF	TGTGCCAGCAGCGCACGGACTAGCACAGATACGCAGTATTTT
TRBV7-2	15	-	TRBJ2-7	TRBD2	CASSLAPASGHEQYF	TGTGCCAGCAGCTTAGCCCCGGCTAGCGGCCACGAGCAGTACTTC
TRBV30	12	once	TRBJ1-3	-	CAWSRAGNTIYF	TGTGCCTGGAGTAGGGCTGGAAACACCATATATTTT
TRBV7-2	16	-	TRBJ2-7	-	CASSLDVAGGSYEQYF	TGTGCCAGCAGCTTAGATGTGGCAGGGGGGAGCTACGAGCAGTACTTC
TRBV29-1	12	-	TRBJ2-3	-	CSVSGDTDTQYF	TGCAGCGTTTCGGGGGACACAGATACGCAGTATTTT
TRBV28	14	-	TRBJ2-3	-	CASSLRPGGDTQYF	TGTGCCAGCAGTTTACGCCCAGGGGGGGATACGCAGTATTTT
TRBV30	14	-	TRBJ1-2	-	CAWSVPSGSYDYTF	TGTGCCTGGAGTGTACCATCGGGGAGTTATGACTACACCTTC
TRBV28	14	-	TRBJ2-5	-	CASSTPLRRETQYF	TGTGCCAGCAGTACCCCGTTGCGTCGGGAGACCCAGTACTTC
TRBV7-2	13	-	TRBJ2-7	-	CASSSPVKREQYF	TGTGCCAGCAGCTCCCCCGTGAAGAGAGAGCAGTACTTC
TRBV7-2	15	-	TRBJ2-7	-	CASSPYSGGSYEQYF	TGTGCCAGCAGCCCCTACAGTGGGGGGTCCTACGAGCAGTACTTC
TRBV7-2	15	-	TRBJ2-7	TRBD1	CASSPRQGVVYEQYF	TGTGCCAGCAGCCCCCGACAGGGGGTGGTTTACGAGCAGTACTTC
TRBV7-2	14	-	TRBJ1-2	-	CASTIGQGNYGYTF	TGTGCCAGCACCATAGGGCAGGGCAACTATGGCTACACCTTC
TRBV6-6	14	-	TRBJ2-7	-	CASSYSQATYEQYF	TGTGCCAGCAGTTACTCACAGGCAACCTACGAGCAGTACTTC
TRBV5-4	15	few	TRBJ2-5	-	CASSLSAGVQETQYF	TGTGCCAGCAGCTTGTCCGCCGGTGTCCAAGAGACCCAGTACTTC
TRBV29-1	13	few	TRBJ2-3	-	CSVKGLITDTQYF	TGCAGCGTCAAGGGACTGATCACAGATACGCAGTATTTT
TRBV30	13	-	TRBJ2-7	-	CAWSRGQYYEQYF	TGTGCCTGGAGTCGGGGTCAATATTACGAGCAGTACTTC
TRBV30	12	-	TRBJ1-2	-	CAWSVPTYGYTF	TGTGCCTGGAGTGTACCAACCTATGGCTACACCTTC
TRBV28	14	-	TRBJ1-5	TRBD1	CASRSTGGGQPQHF	TGTGCCAGCAGGTCAACAGGGGGCGGTCAGCCCCAGCATTTT
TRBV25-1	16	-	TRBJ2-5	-	CASSDHSGWYQETQYF	TGTGCCAGCAGTGACCATAGCGGCTGGTACCAAGAGACCCAGTACTTC
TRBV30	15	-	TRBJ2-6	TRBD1	CAWGDRSSGANVLTF	TGTGCCTGGGGGGACAGAAGCTCTGGGGCCAACGTCCTGACTTTC
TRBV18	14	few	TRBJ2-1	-	CASSLKGRANEQFF	TGTGCCAGCTCGCTAAAAGGCAGGGCCAATGAGCAGTTCTTC
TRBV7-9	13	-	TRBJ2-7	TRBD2	CASSPTSGTRPYF	TGTGCCAGCAGCCCAACTAGCGGGACGCGGCCGTACTTC
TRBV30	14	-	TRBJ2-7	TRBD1	CAWSLGQGTYEQYF	TGTGCCTGGAGTTTGGGACAGGGGACCTACGAGCAGTACTTC
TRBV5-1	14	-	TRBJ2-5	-	CASSFEAGRETQYF	TGCGCCAGCAGCTTTGAGGCGGGACGGGAGACCCAGTACTTC
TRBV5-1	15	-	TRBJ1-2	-	CASSWGRPSTYGYTF	TGCGCCAGCAGCTGGGGACGGCCGAGTACCTATGGCTACACCTTC
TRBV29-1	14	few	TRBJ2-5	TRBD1	CSVTGQGAMETQYF	TGCAGCGTGACGGGACAGGGGGCTATGGAGACCCAGTACTTC
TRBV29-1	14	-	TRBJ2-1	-	CSGIDRLAVNEQFF	TGCAGCGGCATTGACAGGCTCGCTGTTAATGAGCAGTTCTTC
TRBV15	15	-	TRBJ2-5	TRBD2	CATSISGRARETQYF	TGTGCCACCAGCATTAGCGGGAGGGCAAGAGAGACCCAGTACTTC
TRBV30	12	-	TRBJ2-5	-	CAWRVEGETQYF	TGTGCCTGGAGGGTCGAGGGAGAGACCCAGTACTTC
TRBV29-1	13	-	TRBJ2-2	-	CSVGIPRTGELFF	TGCAGCGTTGGCATTCCAAGGACCGGGGAGCTGTTTTTT
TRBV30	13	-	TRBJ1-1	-	CACSRVVNTEAFF	TGTGCCTGCTCCAGGGTGGTGAACACTGAAGCTTTCTTT
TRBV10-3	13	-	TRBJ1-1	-	CATEDSMNTEAFF	TGTGCCACCGAAGACAGTATGAACACTGAAGCTTTCTTT
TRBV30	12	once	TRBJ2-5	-	CAWDTGRETQYF	TGTGCCTGGGATACAGGGCGGGAGACCCAGTACTTC
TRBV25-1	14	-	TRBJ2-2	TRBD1	CASKGASNTGELFF	TGTGCCAGCAAGGGGGCGTCGAACACCGGGGAGCTGTTTTTT